This T cell receptor beta chain was recorded in a study of blood T cell repertoires in COVID-19. The protocol was immunoSEQ multiplex PCR, while the TCRdb copy is restricted to in-frame clones and leaves out a portion. The table shows 130,000 to 150,000 clones, with roughly 80% occurring only once. This CDR3 comprises 14 residues. V shed 1 base and J shed 8 bases, with 14 bases lying between them. CDR1 is MNHNS and CDR2 is SASEGT in the germline V gene. The chain links TRBV6-1 to TRBJ1-2, with a weak D call TRBD1 (5 bases). The TCR comes from a human donor with acute or convalescent COVID-19. The donor label of this sample is uncertain. The sequencing sample was made of peripheral blood. The CDR3 protein is CASSEGTSRGGYTF. CDR3 nucleotide sequence: TGTGCCAGCAGTGAAGGTACCTCTCGGGGGGGCTACACCTTC.